This is a list of T cell receptor beta chains from one sample in a study of T cells in localized non-small cell lung cancer. Data came from immunoSEQ multiplex PCR; TCRdb stores just in-frame clones and leaves some out. There are approximately 100,000 clones in the sample; more than 75% occur only once, and approximately 4% lies in the top ten. The sequencing used PBMCs, collected before any cancer treatment. Receptors were obtained from a woman aged 35 to 70 with stage II squamous cell lung carcinoma. Each CDR3 is given with its conserved first and last residue. A D gene is named only where the DNA matches it firmly. Not every row has a clone size; where given, it reads once, few, many or a size class.

V gene	clone size	J gene	D gene	CDR3 protein	CDR3 DNA
TRBV5-1	NA	TRBJ1-1	NA	CASSLVAATNTEAFF	TGCGCCAGCAGCTTGGTGGCGGCAACGAACACTGAAGCTTTCTTT
TRBV19	NA	TRBJ1-1	NA	CASSLTGSYTEAFF	TGTGCCAGTAGTCTTACAGGTTCATACACTGAAGCTTTCTTT
TRBV11-2	once	TRBJ2-1	NA	CASNDLGLLDNEQFF	TGTGCCAGCAACGATCTTGGACTGCTAGACAATGAGCAGTTCTTC
TRBV2	NA	TRBJ1-2	TRBD1	CASSERGQGRLRGYGYTF	TGTGCCAGCAGTGAACGGGGACAGGGGCGACTTAGGGGCTATGGCTACACCTTC
TRBV5-1	NA	TRBJ1-1	NA	CASSLVGGANTEAFF	TGCGCCAGCAGCTTGGTCGGCGGGGCGAACACTGAAGCTTTCTTT
TRBV5-6	NA	TRBJ1-1	TRBD1	CASSWTGDNTEAFF	TGTGCCAGCAGCTGGACAGGGGACAACACTGAAGCTTTCTTT
TRBV6-5	NA	TRBJ1-2	NA	CASTTSDGDSGYTF	TGTGCCAGCACCACCTCTGACGGGGACTCGGGCTACACCTTC
TRBV6-5	NA	TRBJ1-2	NA	CASSYSRDKNYGYTF	TGTGCCAGCAGTTACTCAAGGGATAAGAACTATGGCTACACCTTC
TRBV6-1	NA	TRBJ1-4	TRBD1	CASSGDRHNEKLFF	TGTGCCAGCTCGGGGGACAGGCATAATGAAAAACTGTTTTTT
TRBV19	once	TRBJ1-4	NA	CASSPGRSNEKLFF	TGTGCCAGTAGCCCGGGACGGAGTAATGAAAAACTGTTTTTT
TRBV7-9	once	TRBJ2-3	NA	CASSLAGDSTDTQYF	TGTGCCAGCAGCTTAGCGGGAGATAGCACAGATACGCAGTATTTT
TRBV6-1	NA	TRBJ2-6	TRBD1	CASSGTGLNLGANVLTF	TGTGCCAGCAGTGGGACAGGGCTTAATCTAGGGGCCAACGTCCTGACTTTC
TRBV6-1	NA	TRBJ1-1	NA	CASSRRATEAFF	TGTGCCAGCAGTCGGAGGGCTACTGAAGCTTTCTTT
TRBV27	few	TRBJ1-2	NA	CASSGAGAGHGYTF	TGTGCGAGCAGCGGGGCAGGGGCGGGACATGGCTACACCTTC
TRBV29-1	NA	TRBJ1-1	NA	CSGIQVNTEAFF	TGCAGCGGTATCCAGGTGAACACTGAAGCTTTCTTT
TRBV19	NA	TRBJ1-2	NA	CASYTGGHGYTF	TGTGCCAGTTATACGGGGGGACACGGCTACACCTTC
TRBV27	NA	TRBJ1-2	NA	CASSFVGSGYHRGYTF	TGTGCCAGCAGTTTCGTGGGCTCAGGCTACCACCGGGGCTACACCTTC
TRBV19	NA	TRBJ2-2	NA	CASGNVGRRGELFF	TGTGCCAGTGGTAACGTTGGACGTCGCGGGGAGCTGTTTTTT
TRBV10-1	NA	TRBJ2-1	NA	CASSAKTSNEQFF	TGCGCCAGCAGTGCTAAGACTTCCAATGAGCAGTTCTTC
TRBV15	NA	TRBJ2-1	TRBD2	CATSRDLGTLAGLFPSYNEQFF	TGTGCCACCAGCAGAGATTTAGGGACGCTAGCGGGGCTCTTTCCTTCCTACAATGAGCAGTTCTTC
TRBV11-2	NA	TRBJ2-2	TRBD2	CASSQGLASTGELFF	TGTGCCAGCAGCCAGGGACTAGCCTCAACCGGGGAGCTGTTTTTT
TRBV5-1	NA	TRBJ1-1	TRBD1	CASSLAGGNTEAFF	TGCGCCAGCAGCTTGGCAGGGGGGAACACTGAAGCTTTCTTT
TRBV30	once	TRBJ1-5	NA	CAWSVTASNQPQHF	TGTGCCTGGAGTGTCACAGCTAGCAATCAGCCCCAGCATTTT
TRBV15	NA	TRBJ2-1	TRBD2	CATSRDIPSGGYYNEQFF	TGTGCCACCAGCAGAGATATCCCTAGCGGGGGTTACTACAATGAGCAGTTCTTC
TRBV30	NA	TRBJ1-5	TRBD1	CAWSPRQGWNQPQHF	TGTGCCTGGAGCCCGCGACAGGGTTGGAATCAGCCCCAGCATTTT
TRBV6-1	once	TRBJ2-3	TRBD2	CASSESRVRAGDGDTQYF	TGTGCCAGCAGTGAATCCCGGGTCCGAGCGGGGGACGGAGATACGCAGTATTTT
TRBV28	NA	TRBJ1-3	NA	CASSYYMTGLSGNTIYF	TGTGCCAGCAGTTACTACATGACGGGCCTCTCTGGAAACACCATATATTTT
TRBV2	NA	TRBJ1-6	TRBD1	CASSPGQANSPLHF	TGTGCCAGCAGTCCGGGACAGGCGAATTCACCCCTCCACTTT
TRBV27	NA	TRBJ1-1	NA	CASSLRGGGMNTEAFF	TGTGCCAGCAGTTTACGGGGTGGGGGCATGAACACTGAAGCTTTCTTT
TRBV2	NA	TRBJ2-3	TRBD2	CASSPLAGRTDTQYF	TGTGCCAGCAGTCCACTAGCGGGACGCACAGATACGCAGTATTTT
TRBV12-5	NA	TRBJ2-1	NA	CASGGQGPGDEQFF	TGTGCTAGTGGAGGCCAGGGGCCTGGTGATGAGCAGTTCTTC
TRBV27	NA	TRBJ1-4	NA	CASSPIGREKLFF	TGTGCCAGCAGTCCCATAGGACGTGAAAAACTGTTTTTT
TRBV15	NA	TRBJ2-7	NA	CATSRDLVTYEQYF	TGTGCCACCAGCAGAGATCTAGTAACCTACGAGCAGTACTTC
TRBV29-1	NA	TRBJ1-1	NA	CSVVGGGSTEAFF	TGCAGCGTTGTAGGTGGAGGGTCGACTGAAGCTTTCTTT
TRBV11-2	NA	TRBJ2-2	TRBD2	CASSLRLAGGLGGELFF	TGTGCCAGCAGCCTTCGTCTAGCGGGGGGGCTAGGCGGGGAGCTGTTTTTT
TRBV11-2	NA	TRBJ1-1	NA	CASSPHSSRAFF	TGTGCCAGCAGCCCCCATTCTAGTCGGGCTTTCTTT
TRBV2	NA	TRBJ2-5	TRBD2	CAVSKEGLGETQYF	TGTGCCGTCTCGAAGGAGGGACTAGGAGAGACCCAGTACTTC
TRBV29-1	NA	TRBJ1-2	NA	CSVESRDGYTF	TGCAGCGTTGAAAGCAGGGATGGCTACACCTTC
TRBV6-1	NA	TRBJ2-3	TRBD2	CASSPRGGGPYTQYF	TGTGCCAGCAGCCCTCGGGGCGGGGGGCCGTATACGCAGTATTTT
TRBV12-5	NA	TRBJ2-7	TRBD1	CASGSPGTGEHEQYF	TGTGCTAGTGGTTCGCCCGGGACAGGGGAGCACGAGCAGTACTTC
TRBV5-6	once	TRBJ2-7	NA	CASSLGGSEQYF	TGTGCCAGCAGCTTGGGGGGGTCTGAGCAGTACTTC
TRBV6-1	NA	TRBJ2-3	NA	CASGKSVSTDTQYF	TGTGCCAGCGGGAAGAGTGTGAGCACAGATACGCAGTATTTT
TRBV5-4	NA	TRBJ2-5	TRBD2	CASSSGTSQETQYF	TGTGCCAGCAGCTCCGGGACTAGCCAAGAGACCCAGTACTTC
TRBV6-1	once	TRBJ2-1	TRBD2	CASSDTGLAGANEQFF	TGTGCCAGCAGTGACACTGGACTAGCGGGGGCAAATGAGCAGTTCTTC
TRBV18	NA	TRBJ2-5	TRBD2	CASSPFSSGGGGETQYF	TGTGCCAGCTCACCGTTTTCTAGCGGGGGAGGCGGAGAGACCCAGTACTTC
TRBV6-1	NA	TRBJ1-3	NA	CASSEGGMSGNTIYF	TGTGCCAGCAGTGAAGGTGGGATGTCTGGAAACACCATATATTTT
TRBV15	NA	TRBJ1-1	NA	CATSFGEKTEAFF	TGTGCCACCAGCTTTGGGGAGAAGACTGAAGCTTTCTTT
TRBV7-9	NA	TRBJ2-7	NA	CASSSPGGQGPGEQYF	TGTGCCAGCAGCTCCCCCGGTGGGCAGGGGCCAGGCGAGCAGTACTTC